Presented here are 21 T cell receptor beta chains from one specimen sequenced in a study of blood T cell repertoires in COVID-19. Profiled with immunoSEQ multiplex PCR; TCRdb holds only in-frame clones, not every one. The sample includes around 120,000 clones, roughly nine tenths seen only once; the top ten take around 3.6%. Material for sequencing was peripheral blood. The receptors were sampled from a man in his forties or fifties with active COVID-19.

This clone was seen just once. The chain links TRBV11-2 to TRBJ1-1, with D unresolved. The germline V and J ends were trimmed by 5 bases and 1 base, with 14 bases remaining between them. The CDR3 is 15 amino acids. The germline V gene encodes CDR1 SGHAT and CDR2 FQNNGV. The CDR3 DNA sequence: TGTGCCAGCAGCCTTCCCCCTCGACAGAACACTGAAGCTTTCTTT. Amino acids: CASSLPPRQNTEAFF.

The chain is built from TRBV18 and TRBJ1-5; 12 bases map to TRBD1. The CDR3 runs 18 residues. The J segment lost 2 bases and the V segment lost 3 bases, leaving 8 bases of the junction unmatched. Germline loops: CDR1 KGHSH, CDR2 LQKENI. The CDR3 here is CASSPQGQGAVGNQPQHF. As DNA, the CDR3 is TGTGCCAGCTCACCCCAGGGACAGGGGGCGGTGGGCAATCAGCCCCAGCATTTT.

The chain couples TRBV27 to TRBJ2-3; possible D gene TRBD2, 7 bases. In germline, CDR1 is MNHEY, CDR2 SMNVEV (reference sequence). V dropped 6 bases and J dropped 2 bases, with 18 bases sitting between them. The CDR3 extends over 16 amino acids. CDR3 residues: CASSLQGGTITDTQYF. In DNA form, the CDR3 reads TGTGCCAGCAGCTTACAGGGTGGGACTATCACAGATACGCAGTATTTT.

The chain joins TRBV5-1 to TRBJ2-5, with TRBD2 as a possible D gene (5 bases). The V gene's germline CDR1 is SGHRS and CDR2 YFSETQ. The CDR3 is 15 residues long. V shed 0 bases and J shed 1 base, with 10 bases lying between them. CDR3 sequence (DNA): TGCGCCAGCAGCTTGGCGGGAAGCCCCCAAGAGACCCAGTACTTC. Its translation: CASSLAGSPQETQYF.

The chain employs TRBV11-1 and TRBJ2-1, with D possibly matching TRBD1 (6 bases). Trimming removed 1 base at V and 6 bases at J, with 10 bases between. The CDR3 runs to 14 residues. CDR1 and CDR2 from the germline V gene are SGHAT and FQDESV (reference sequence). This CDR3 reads CASSLGGRGNEQFF. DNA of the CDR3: TGTGCCAGCAGCTTAGGCGGCAGGGGCAATGAGCAGTTCTTC.

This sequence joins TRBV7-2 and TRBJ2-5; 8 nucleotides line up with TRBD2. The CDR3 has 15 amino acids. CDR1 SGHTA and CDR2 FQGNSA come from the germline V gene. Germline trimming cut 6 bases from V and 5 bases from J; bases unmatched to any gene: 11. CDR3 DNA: TGTGCCAGCAGTTTTCAAGCGGGAGTGAGGGAGACCCAGTACTTC. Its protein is CASSFQAGVRETQYF.

The CDR3 DNA reads as TGTGCCAGCAGCTTAGAGTTTAGCGGGGGGAACACCGGGGAGCTGTTTTTT. It specifies CASSLEFSGGNTGELFF. The rearrangement links TRBV7-6 to TRBJ2-2, with TRBD2 matching 9 bases. CDR3 length: 17 amino acids. The germline gives CDR1 SGHVS, CDR2 FNYEAQ. J lost 1 base, V lost 1 base, and 4 bases had no gene match.

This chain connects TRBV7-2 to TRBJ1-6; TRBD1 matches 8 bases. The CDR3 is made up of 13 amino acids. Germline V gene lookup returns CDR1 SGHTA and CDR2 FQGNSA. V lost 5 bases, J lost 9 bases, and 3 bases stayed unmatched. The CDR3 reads CASSPDRVSPLHF. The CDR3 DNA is TGTGCCAGCAGCCCGGACAGGGTTTCACCCCTCCACTTT. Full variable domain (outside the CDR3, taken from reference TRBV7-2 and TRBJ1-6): GAGVSQSPSNKVTEKGKDVELRCDPISGHTALYWYRQSLGQGLEFLIYFQGNSAPDKSGLPSDRFSAERTGGSVSTLTIQRTQQEDSAVYLCASSPDRVSPLHFGNGTRLTVT.

The CDR3 region has the DNA TGCGCCAGCAGCCCCGACAGGGTTGGCTATGGCTACACCTTC. Its protein is CASSPDRVGYGYTF. This chain joins TRBV4-1 and TRBJ1-2; 7 nucleotides match TRBD1. CDR1 MGHRA and CDR2 YSYEKL come from the germline V gene. V was clipped by 4 bases and J by 4 bases; unmatched bases: 6. The CDR3 covers 14 residues.

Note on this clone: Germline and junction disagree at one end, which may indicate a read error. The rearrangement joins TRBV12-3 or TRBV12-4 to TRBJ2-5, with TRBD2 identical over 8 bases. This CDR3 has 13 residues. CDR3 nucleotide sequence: TGTGCCAGCAGTCTTCACGGTAGCGGGGCCCGCCACTTC. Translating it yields CASSLHGSGARHF.

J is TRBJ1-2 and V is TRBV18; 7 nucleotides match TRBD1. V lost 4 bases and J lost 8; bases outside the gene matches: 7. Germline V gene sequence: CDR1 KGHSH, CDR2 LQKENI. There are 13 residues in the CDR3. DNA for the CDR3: TGTGCCAGCTCACAAGACAGGGTTGGGGGCTACACCTTC. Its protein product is CASSQDRVGGYTF. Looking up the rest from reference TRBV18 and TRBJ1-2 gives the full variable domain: NAGVMQNPRHLVRRRGQEARLRCSPMKGHSHVYWYRQLPEEGLKFMVYLQKENIIDESGMPKERFSAEFPKEGPSILRIQQVVRGDSAAYFCASSQDRVGGYTFGSGTRLTVV.

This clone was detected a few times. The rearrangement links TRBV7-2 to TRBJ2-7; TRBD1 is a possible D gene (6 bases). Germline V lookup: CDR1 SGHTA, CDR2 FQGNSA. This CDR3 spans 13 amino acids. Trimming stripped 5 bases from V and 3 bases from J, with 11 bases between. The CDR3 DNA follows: TGTGCCAGCAGCCCAGGGGCGGGCTACGAGCAGTACGTC. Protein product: CASSPGAGYEQYV.

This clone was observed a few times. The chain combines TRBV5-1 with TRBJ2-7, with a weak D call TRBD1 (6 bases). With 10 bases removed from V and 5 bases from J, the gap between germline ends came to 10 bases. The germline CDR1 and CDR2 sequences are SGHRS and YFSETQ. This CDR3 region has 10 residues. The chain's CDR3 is CASDSHEQYF. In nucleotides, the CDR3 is TGCGCCTCGGACAGCCACGAGCAGTACTTC.

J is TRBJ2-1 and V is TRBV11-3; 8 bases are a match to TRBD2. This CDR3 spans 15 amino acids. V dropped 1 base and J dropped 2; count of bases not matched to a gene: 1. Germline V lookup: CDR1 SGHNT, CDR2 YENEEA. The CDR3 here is CASSLASGPYNEQFF. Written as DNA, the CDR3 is TGTGCCAGCAGCTTAGCTAGCGGGCCCTACAATGAGCAGTTCTTC.

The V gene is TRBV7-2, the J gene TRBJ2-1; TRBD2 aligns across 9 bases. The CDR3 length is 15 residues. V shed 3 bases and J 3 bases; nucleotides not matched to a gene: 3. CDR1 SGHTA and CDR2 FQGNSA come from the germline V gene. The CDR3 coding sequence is TGTGCCAGCAGCTTCAGCGGGGGGAACTACAATGAGCAGTTCTTC. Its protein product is CASSFSGGNYNEQFF.

The CDR3 nucleotides are TGTGCCAGCAGCTTATTCCGGGGTGAAGAGCAGTTCTTC. Residues: CASSLFRGEEQFF. J is TRBJ2-1 and V is TRBV7-9, with D perhaps matching TRBD2 (5 bases). The CDR3 is 13 residues long. Germline CDR1 SEHNR, CDR2 FQNEAQ (reference sequence). V lost 2 bases and J 10 bases, leaving 12 bases between the germline ends. The full variable domain, rest sourced from reference TRBV7-9 and TRBJ2-1, is DTGVSQNPRHKITKRGQNVTFRCDPISEHNRLYWYRQTLGQGPEFLTYFQNEAQLEKSRLLSDRFSAERPKGSFSTLEIQRTEQGDSAMYLCASSLFRGEEQFFGPGTRLTVL.

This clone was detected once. CDR3 region: CSVANLAGEGNYEQYF. The DNA for the CDR3 is TGCAGCGTTGCTAACCTAGCGGGGGAAGGTAACTACGAGCAGTACTTC. The rearrangement links TRBV29-1 to TRBJ2-7; TRBD2 matches at 10 bases. CDR1 and CDR2 (germline): SQVTM, ANQGSEA. The V and J ends lost 4 bases and 3 bases, in that order; junction bases with no gene match: 12. The CDR3 extends over 16 amino acids.

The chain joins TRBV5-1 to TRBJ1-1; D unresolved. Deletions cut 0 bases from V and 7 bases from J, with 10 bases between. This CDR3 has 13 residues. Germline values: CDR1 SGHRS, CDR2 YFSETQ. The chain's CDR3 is CASSLAAGSEAFF. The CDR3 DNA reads TGCGCCAGCAGCTTGGCCGCGGGGAGTGAAGCTTTCTTT.

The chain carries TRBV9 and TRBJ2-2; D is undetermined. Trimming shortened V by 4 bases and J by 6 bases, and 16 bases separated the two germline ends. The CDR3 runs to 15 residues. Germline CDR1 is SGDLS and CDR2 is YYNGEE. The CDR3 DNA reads TGTGCCAGCAGCCCGACATTGGTTCGCGCCGGGGAGCTGTTTTTT. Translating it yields CASSPTLVRAGELFF.

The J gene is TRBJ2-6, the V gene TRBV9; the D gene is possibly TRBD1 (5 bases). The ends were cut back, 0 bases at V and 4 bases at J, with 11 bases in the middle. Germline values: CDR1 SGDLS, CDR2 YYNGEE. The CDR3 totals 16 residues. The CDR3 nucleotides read TGTGCCAGCAGCGTAGAGCAGGGCCCCGGGGCCAACGTCCTGACTTTC. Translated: CASSVEQGPGANVLTF.

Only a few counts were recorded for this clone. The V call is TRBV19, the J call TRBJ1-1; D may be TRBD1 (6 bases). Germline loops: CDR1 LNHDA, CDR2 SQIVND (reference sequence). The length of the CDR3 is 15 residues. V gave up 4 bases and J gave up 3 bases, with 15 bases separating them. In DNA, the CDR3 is TGTGCCAGTAGTACCTTGGGGACACAATACACTGAAGCTTTCTTT. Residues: CASSTLGTQYTEAFF. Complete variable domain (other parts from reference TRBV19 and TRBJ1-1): DGGITQSPKYLFRKEGQNVTLSCEQNLNHDAMYWYRQDPGQGLRLIYYSQIVNDFQKGDIAEGYSVSREKKESFPLTVTSAQKNPTAFYLCASSTLGTQYTEAFFGQGTRLTVV.